The 6 T cell receptor beta chains reported below all come from one sample, sequenced in a study of regulatory T cells in long-lasting Graves disease. The sample's time point: newly diagnosed GD, antithyroid drugs for less than 3 months. The TCR library was made from RNA extracted from PBMCs. According to the study, TCR beta libraries were built with iRepertoire HTBI primers and CDR3-region Arm-PCR. Each CDR3 protein is one row after TCRdb ran MiXCR on the multiplex PCR reads. This sample has over 200,000 distinct CDR3 sequences, with 15% to 20% found just once. The sequenced sample was peripheral blood mononuclear cells (PBMCs), obtained at new diagnosis, from a patient treated with antithyroid drugs. These TCRs come from a female donor with Graves disease.

The chain employs TRBV12-3 or TRBV12-4 and TRBJ1-3, with D unclear. The CDR3 contains 15 residues. Deletions cut 3 bases from V and 0 bases from J, with 9 bases between. CDR3 sequence (DNA): TGTGCCAGCAGTTTCTCGTTAATCTCTGGAAACACCATATATTTT. Its translation is CASSFSLISGNTIYF.

J is TRBJ1-1 and V is TRBV11-2; 7 bases match TRBD1. Germline trimming cut 4 bases from V and 7 bases from J; bases unmatched to any gene: 9. The CDR3 is 14 amino acids. Germline V gene data show CDR1 as SGHAT and CDR2 as FQNNGV. The CDR3 protein is CASSSPGGGVEAFF. The CDR3, as DNA: TGTGCCAGCAGCTCCCCAGGGGGTGGAGTTGAAGCTTTCTTT.

The rearrangement links TRBV9 to TRBJ1-2, with 7 bases matching TRBD1. This CDR3 spans 15 amino acids. V was pared by 4 bases and J by 6 bases, with 12 bases of the junction left unmatched. Per germline, CDR1 SGDLS and CDR2 YYNGEE. The CDR3, as DNA: TGTGCCAGCAGCACCCCCGGGACAGAAAACGATGGCTACACCTTC. Protein sequence: CASSTPGTENDGYTF. The full variable domain, in which reference TRBV9 and TRBJ1-2 provide the parts outside the CDR3, is DSGVTQTPKHLITATGQRVTLRCSPRSGDLSVYWYQQSLDQGLQFLIQYYNGEERAKGNILERFSAQQFPDLHSELNLSSLELGDSALYFCASSTPGTENDGYTFGSGTRLTVV.

This clonotype has at least ten counts. The V call is TRBV19, the J call TRBJ1-5; D not certain. V lost 3 bases and J 3 bases, leaving 9 bases between the germline ends. The CDR3 has 14 amino acids. The germline V gene has CDR1 LNHDA and CDR2 SQIVND (reference sequence). The CDR3 sequence: CASSIGGYNQPQHF. The CDR3 bases are TGTGCCAGTAGTATCGGAGGGTACAATCAGCCCCAGCATTTT.

At least ten counts were recorded for this clonotype. The chain links TRBV19 to TRBJ2-3; TRBD2 might be the D (5 bases). Between the trimmed V and J ends, which lost 4 bases and 4 bases, there was a span of 6 bases. This CDR3 spans 12 amino acids. CDR1 is LNHDA and CDR2 is SQIVND in the germline V gene (reference sequence). This CDR3 reads CASSKEADTQYF. The CDR3 region has the DNA TGTGCCAGTAGTAAGGAGGCAGATACGCAGTATTTT.

In this sample, this clonotype turned up many times. V is TRBV6-5 and J is TRBJ1-5; D not certain. The V end was cut by 2 bases, the J end by 0 bases, with 8 bases between. This CDR3 is 15 amino acids long. Germline values: CDR1 MNHEY, CDR2 SVGAGI. Here the CDR3 reads CASSYRLDSNQPQHF. In DNA form, the CDR3 reads TGTGCCAGCAGTTACAGGTTGGATAGCAATCAGCCCCAGCATTTT.